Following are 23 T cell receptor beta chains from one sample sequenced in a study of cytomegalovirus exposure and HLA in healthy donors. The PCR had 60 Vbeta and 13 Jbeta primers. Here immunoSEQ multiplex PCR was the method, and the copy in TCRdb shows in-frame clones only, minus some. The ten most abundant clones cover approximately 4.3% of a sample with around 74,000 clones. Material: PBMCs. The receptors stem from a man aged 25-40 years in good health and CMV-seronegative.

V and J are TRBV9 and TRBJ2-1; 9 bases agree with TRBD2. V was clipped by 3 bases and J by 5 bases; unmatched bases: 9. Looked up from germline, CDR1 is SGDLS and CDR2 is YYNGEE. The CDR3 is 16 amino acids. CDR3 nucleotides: TGTGCCAGCAGCGATTCGGCGGGGGGGGTCCACAATGAGCAGTTCTTC. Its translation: CASSDSAGGVHNEQFF.

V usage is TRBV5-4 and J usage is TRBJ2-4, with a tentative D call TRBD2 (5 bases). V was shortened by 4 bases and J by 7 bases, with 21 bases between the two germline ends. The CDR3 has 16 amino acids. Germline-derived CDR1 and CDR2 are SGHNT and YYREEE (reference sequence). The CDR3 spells CASSLDLIGENNIQYF. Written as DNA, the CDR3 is TGTGCCAGCAGCCTGGACCTGATCGGGGAAAACAACATTCAGTACTTC.

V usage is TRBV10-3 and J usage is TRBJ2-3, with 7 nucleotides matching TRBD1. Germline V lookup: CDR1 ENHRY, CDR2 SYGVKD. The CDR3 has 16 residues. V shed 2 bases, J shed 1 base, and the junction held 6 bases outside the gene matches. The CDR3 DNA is TGTGCCATCAGTGAGCCGACAGGGTGGGGCACAGATACGCAGTATTTT. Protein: CAISEPTGWGTDTQYF.

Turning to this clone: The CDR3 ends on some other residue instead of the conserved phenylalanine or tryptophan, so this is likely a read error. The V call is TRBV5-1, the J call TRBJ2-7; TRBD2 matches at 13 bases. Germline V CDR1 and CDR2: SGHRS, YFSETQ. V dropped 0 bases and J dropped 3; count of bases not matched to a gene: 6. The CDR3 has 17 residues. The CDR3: CASSLGLAGGSIYEQYL. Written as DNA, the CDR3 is TGCGCCAGCAGCTTGGGACTAGCGGGAGGATCTATCTACGAGCAGTACCTC.

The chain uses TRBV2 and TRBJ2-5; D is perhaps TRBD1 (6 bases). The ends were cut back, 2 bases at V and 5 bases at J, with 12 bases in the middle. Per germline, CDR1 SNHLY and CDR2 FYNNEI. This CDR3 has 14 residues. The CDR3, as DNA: TGTGCCAGCAGTGAACAGGGGTTCCGGGAGACCCAGTACTTC. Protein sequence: CASSEQGFRETQYF.

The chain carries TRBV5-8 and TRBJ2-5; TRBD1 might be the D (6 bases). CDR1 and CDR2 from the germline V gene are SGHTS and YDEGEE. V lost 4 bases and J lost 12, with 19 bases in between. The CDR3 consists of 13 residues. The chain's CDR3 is CASSPFQQGSKYF. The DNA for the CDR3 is TGTGCCAGCAGCCCCTTTCAACAGGGCTCGAAGTACTTC.

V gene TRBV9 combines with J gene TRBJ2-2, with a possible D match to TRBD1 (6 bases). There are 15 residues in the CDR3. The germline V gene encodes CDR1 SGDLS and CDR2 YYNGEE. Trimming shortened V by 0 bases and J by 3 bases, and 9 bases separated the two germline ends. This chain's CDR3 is CASSVGGLHTGELFF. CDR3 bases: TGTGCCAGCAGCGTAGGGGGGCTTCACACCGGGGAGCTGTTTTTT.

CDR3 sequence: CASSGGQGPSLYGYTF. CDR3 bases: TGTGCCAGCAGCGGAGGACAGGGGCCATCTCTCTATGGCTACACCTTC. This chain uses TRBV7-2 with TRBJ1-2; 9 nucleotides line up with TRBD1. The length of the CDR3 is 16 residues. CDR1 is SGHTA and CDR2 is FQGNSA in the germline V gene. The V gene end was trimmed by 5 bases and the J gene end by 4 bases; junction bases not matched to a gene: 11.

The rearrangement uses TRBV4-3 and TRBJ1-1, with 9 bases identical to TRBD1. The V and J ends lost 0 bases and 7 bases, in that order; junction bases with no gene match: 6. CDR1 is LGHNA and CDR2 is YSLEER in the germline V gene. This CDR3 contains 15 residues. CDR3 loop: CASSQDGDRAYEAFF. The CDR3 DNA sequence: TGCGCCAGCAGCCAAGATGGGGACAGGGCCTATGAAGCTTTCTTT.

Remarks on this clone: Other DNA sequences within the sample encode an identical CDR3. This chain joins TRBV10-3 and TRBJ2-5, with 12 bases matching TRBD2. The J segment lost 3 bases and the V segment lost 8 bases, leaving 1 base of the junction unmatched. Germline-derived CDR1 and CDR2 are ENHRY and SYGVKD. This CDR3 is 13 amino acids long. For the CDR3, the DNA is TGTGCCATCCGACTAGCGGGAGAAGAGACCCAGTACTTC. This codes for CAIRLAGEETQYF.

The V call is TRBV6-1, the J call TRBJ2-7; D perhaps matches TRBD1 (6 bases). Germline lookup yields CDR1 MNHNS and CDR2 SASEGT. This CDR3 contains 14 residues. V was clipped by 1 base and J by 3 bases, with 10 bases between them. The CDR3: CASSEGDTLYEQYF. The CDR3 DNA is TGTGCCAGCAGTGAAGGGGACACTCTCTACGAGCAGTACTTC.

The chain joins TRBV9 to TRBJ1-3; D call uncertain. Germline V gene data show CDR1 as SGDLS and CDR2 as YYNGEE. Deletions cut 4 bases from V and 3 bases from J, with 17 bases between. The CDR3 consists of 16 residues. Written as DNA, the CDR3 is TGTGCCAGCAGCCCCTCTCCGCGGGGAGATGGAAACACCATATATTTT. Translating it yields CASSPSPRGDGNTIYF.

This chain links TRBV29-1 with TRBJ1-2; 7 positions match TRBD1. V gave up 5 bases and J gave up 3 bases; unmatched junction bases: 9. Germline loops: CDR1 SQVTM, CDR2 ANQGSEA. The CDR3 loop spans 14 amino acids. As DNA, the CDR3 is TGCAGCGTTAAGACAGGGACATTTGACTATGGCTACACCTTC. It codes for CSVKTGTFDYGYTF.

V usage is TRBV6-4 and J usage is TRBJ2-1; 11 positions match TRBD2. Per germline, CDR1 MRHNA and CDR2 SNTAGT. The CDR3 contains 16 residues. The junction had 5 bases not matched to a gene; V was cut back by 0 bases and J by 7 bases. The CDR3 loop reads CASSDSGLAELNEQFF. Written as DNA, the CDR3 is TGTGCCAGCAGTGACTCGGGACTAGCGGAGCTTAATGAGCAGTTCTTC.

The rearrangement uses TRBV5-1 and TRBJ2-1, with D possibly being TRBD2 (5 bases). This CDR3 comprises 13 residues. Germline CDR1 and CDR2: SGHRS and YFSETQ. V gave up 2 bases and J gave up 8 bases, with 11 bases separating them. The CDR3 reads CASSLLGIDEQFF. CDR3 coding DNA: TGCGCCAGCAGCTTACTAGGGATCGATGAGCAGTTCTTC.

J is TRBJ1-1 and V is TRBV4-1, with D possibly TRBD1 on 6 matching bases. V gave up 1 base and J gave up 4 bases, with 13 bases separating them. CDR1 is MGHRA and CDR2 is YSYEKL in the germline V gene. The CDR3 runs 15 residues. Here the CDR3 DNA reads TGCGCCAGCAGCCAAGTCGGGGGGCAGTTCACTGAAGCTTTCTTT. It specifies CASSQVGGQFTEAFF.

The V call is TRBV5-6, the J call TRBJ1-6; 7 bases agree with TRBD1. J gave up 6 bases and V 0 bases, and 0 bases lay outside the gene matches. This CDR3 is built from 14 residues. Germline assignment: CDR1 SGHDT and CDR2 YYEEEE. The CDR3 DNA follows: TGTGCCAGCAGCTTGGCAGGGGGTAATTCACCCCTCCACTTT. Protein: CASSLAGGNSPLHF.

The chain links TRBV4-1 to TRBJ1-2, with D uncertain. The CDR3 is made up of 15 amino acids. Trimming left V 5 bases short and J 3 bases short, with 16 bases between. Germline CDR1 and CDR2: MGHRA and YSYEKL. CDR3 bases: TGCGCCAGCAGCGATTGGGAGGCCTCCGACTATGGCTACACCTTC. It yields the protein CASSDWEASDYGYTF.

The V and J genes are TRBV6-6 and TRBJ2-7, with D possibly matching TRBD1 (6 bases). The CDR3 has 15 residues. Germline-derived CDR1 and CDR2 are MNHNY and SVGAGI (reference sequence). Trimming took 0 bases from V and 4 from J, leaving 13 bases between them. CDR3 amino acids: CASSYSLDSQYEQYF. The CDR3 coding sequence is TGTGCCAGCAGTTACTCGTTGGACAGTCAATACGAGCAGTACTTC.

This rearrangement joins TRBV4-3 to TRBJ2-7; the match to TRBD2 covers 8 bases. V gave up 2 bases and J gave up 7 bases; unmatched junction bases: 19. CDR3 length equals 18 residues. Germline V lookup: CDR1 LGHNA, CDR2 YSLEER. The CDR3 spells CASSQPLPSGSGGKEQYF. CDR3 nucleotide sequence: TGCGCCAGCAGCCAACCCCTACCCTCTGGGTCGGGGGGGAAGGAGCAGTACTTC.

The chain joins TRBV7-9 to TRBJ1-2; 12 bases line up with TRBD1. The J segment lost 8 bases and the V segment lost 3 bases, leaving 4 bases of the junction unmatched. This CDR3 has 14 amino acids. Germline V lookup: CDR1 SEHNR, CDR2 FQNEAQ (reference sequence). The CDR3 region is CASSLGQGARGYTF. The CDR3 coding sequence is TGTGCCAGCAGCTTGGGACAGGGGGCTCGAGGCTACACCTTC.

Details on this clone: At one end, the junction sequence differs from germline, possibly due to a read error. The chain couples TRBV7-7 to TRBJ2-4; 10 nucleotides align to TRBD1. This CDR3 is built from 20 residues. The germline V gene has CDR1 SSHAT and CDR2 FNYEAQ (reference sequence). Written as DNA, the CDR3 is TGTGCTAGCAGAAACCCCGCGGGACAGGGGACCGGTGGAGCCAAAAACATTCAGTACTTC. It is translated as CASRNPAGQGTGGAKNIQYF.

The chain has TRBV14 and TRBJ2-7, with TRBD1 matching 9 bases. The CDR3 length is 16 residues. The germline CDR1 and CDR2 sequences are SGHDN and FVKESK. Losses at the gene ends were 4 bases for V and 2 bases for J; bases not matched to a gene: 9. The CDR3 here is CASSRRTGARTYEQYF. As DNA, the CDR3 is TGTGCCAGCAGCCGAAGGACAGGGGCCCGTACCTACGAGCAGTACTTC.